Shown below are 5 T cell receptor beta chains from a single sample sequenced in a study of breast tumors, draining lymph nodes, adjacent tissues listed by TCRdb under 2016. Preparation of the library involved multiplex PCR. The listed sequencing device is Illumina HiSeq 2000. The public reads were quality trimmed at Q25 with fastp and then assembled into clones with MiXCR by TCRdb, keeping productive beta chains. One record per CDR3 amino acid sequence lists the most common genes and DNA. This sample has 17,000 or so distinct CDR3 sequences in its table, and around 60% of those were observed once. About 20% of the sample lies in the top ten. Sequencing was performed on tumor-adjacent breast tissue. These receptors were taken from a female donor with breast cancer. Some clones in this sample may be carry-over from other donors' samples.

The V gene is TRBV29-1, the J gene TRBJ1-6, with D possibly TRBD1 on 6 matching bases. V was pared by 4 bases and J by 7 bases, with 11 bases between. Germline V gene lookup returns CDR1 SQVTM and CDR2 ANQGSEA. The CDR3 covers 13 residues. CDR3 sequence (DNA): TGCAGCGTTGCACAGGGTTTGAATTCACCCCTCCACTTT. It yields the protein CSVAQGLNSPLHF.

The chain combines TRBV29-1 with TRBJ1-4; 7 positions match TRBD1. V shed 4 bases and J 5 bases; nucleotides not matched to a gene: 10. The CDR3 length is 15 residues. Per germline, CDR1 SQVTM and CDR2 ANQGSEA. CDR3 loop: CSVGQGPHANEKLFF. CDR3 bases: TGCAGCGTTGGACAGGGTCCCCATGCGAATGAAAAACTGTTTTTT.

This clonotype was picked up one time. Because it lacks the conserved phenylalanine or tryptophan at the end, this CDR3 is likely a read error. The J gene is TRBJ1-2, the V gene TRBV7-9, with D tentatively TRBD1 (6 bases). Germline V gene sequence: CDR1 SEHNR, CDR2 FQNEAQ (reference sequence). The V end was cut by 6 bases, the J end by 7 bases, with 12 bases between. This CDR3 comprises 12 residues. CDR3 sequence reads: CASRTGTSGYTS. In DNA, the CDR3 is TGTGCCAGCAGAACCGGGACAAGTGGCTACACCTCC.

The chain joins TRBV4-2 to TRBJ2-7; D is undetermined. Germline V CDR1 and CDR2: LGHNA, YNFKEQ. Trimming removed 4 bases at V and 2 bases at J, with 21 bases between. The CDR3 is 17 residues long. The chain's CDR3 is CASSRAPRAGRPYEQYF. The CDR3 bases are TGTGCCAGCAGCCGCGCCCCCCGCGCAGGCCGTCCCTACGAGCAGTACTTC.

This clonotype is medium-sized. The chain links TRBV20-1 to TRBJ1-6, with D perhaps TRBD1 (5 bases). Germline loops: CDR1 DFQATT, CDR2 SNEGSKA (reference sequence). V lost 7 bases to trimming and J lost 2 bases, with 12 bases between them. The CDR3 runs to 14 residues. The chain's CDR3 is CSVSRETYNSPLHF. The CDR3 DNA reads TGCAGTGTCAGCAGGGAAACCTATAATTCACCCCTCCACTTT.